What follows is one T cell receptor (beta chain) and its context. These data belong to a study of blood T cell repertoires in COVID-19. Whole-study context: From T cells, B-cell-depleted T cells, or PBMCs came the material, which was cDNA or gDNA.

Trimming removed 6 bases from V and 6 bases from J; junction bases left unmatched: 9. Germline V CDR1 and CDR2: MNHEY, SMNVEV (reference sequence). The CDR3 has 16 residues. Measured with immunoSEQ multiplex PCR; TCRdb has only the in-frame clones, and not every one. The data show over 200,000 clones, approximately 89% seen once. This clonotype originated in a woman in her forties or fifties with acute or convalescent COVID-19. Sequencing was performed on peripheral blood. The genes are TRBV27 and TRBJ2-1; 12 nucleotides align to TRBD2. CDR3 protein: CASSLLLAGGSNEQFF. CDR3 bases: TGTGCCAGCAGCTTGCTCCTAGCGGGAGGGAGCAATGAGCAGTTCTTC.